The following is a TCR beta chain sequence with its context. What it binds is not known. These data originate in a study of cytomegalovirus exposure and HLA in healthy donors. The study's findings and limits: The study assumed roughly uniform donor sequencing depth for presence/absence analyses.

The PCR ran on 60 Vbeta and 13 Jbeta primers. Method: immunoSEQ multiplex PCR; TCRdb's copy keeps in-frame clones and lacks some. The sample contains 200,000 to 250,000 clones, more than 75% of which appear only once. The CDR3 loop spans 18 amino acids. Per germline, CDR1 MNHEY and CDR2 SMNVEV (reference sequence). The V and J ends lost 8 bases and 1 base, in that order; junction bases with no gene match: 10. The chain joins TRBV27 to TRBJ2-3, with 15 nucleotides matching TRBD2. The origin of this receptor is a middle-aged woman in good health and CMV-seronegative. Sequencing was performed on PBMCs. The CDR3 sequence: CASLGLAGGLWRTDTQYF. Here the CDR3 DNA reads TGTGCCAGCCTAGGACTAGCGGGAGGGCTATGGCGCACAGATACGCAGTATTTT.